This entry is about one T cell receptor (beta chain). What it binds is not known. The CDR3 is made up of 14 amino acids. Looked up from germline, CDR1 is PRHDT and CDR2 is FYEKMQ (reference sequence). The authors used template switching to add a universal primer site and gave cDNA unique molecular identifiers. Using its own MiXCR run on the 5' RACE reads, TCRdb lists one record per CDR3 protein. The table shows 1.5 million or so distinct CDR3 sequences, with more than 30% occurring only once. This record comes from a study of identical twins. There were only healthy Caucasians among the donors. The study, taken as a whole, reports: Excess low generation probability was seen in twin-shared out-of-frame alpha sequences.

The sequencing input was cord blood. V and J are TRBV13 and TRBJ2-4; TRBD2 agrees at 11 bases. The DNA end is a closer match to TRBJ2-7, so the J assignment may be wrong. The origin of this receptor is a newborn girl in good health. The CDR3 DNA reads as TGTGCCAGCAGCGAGGAGGGACTAGCGGACGAGCAGTACTTC. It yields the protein CASSEEGLADEQYF.